A single TCR beta chain is shown here with its context. After removal of 4 bases from V and 2 bases from J, the junction contained 14 bases not matched to a gene. The length of the CDR3 is 18 residues. Germline values: CDR1 LGHDT, CDR2 YNNKEL (reference sequence). This sample stems from a study of blood T cell repertoires in COVID-19. The assay was immunoSEQ multiplex PCR, and TCRdb's table has in-frame clones only and misses some. Of 200,000 to 250,000 clones listed, just over 85% were seen once; the top ten hold 3% to 4.5%. The specimen sequenced was PBMCs or T cells enriched from blood (not recorded which). The rearrangement links TRBV3-1 (or the pseudogene TRBV3-2) to TRBJ2-5, with 9 bases fitting TRBD2. The receptor comes from a woman aged 40 to 50 with acute COVID-19. CDR3 DNA sequence: TGTGCCAGCAGCCTACAAGATCTGCGGGGGGGCCTGCAAGAGACCCAGTACTTC. This codes for CASSLQDLRGGLQETQYF.